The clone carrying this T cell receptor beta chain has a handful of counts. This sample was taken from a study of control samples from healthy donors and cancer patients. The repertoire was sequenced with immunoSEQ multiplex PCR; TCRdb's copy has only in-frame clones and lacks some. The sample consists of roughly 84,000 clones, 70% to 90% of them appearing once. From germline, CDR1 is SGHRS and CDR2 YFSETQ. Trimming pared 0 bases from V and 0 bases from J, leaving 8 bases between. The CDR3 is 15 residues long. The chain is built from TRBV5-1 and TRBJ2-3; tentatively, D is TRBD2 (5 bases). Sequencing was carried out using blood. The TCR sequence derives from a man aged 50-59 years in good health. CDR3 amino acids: CASSLGSASTDTQYF. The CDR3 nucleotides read TGCGCCAGCAGCTTGGGTAGCGCCAGCACAGATACGCAGTATTTT.